What follows are 20 T cell receptor beta chains derived from one specimen sequenced in a study of blood T cell repertoires in COVID-19. Sequencing was performed with immunoSEQ multiplex PCR; in TCRdb, only in-frame clones are kept and a portion is missing. Among just under 150,000 clones listed, approximately 88% were seen once. Source material: peripheral blood. Every receptor here comes from a woman in her forties or fifties with acute or convalescent COVID-19.

In its sample, this clone was seen a few times. V gene TRBV6-5 combines with J gene TRBJ1-3, with D possibly being TRBD1 (5 bases). The CDR3 length is 15 residues. Trimming removed 6 bases at V and 0 bases at J, with 12 bases between. The germline gives CDR1 MNHEY, CDR2 SVGAGI. In DNA, the CDR3 is TGTGCCAGCAGGCAGGGAAGAGCCTCTGGAAACACCATATATTTT. Its protein product is CASRQGRASGNTIYF.

The chain joins TRBV7-9 to TRBJ2-2, with D perhaps matching TRBD2 (6 bases). CDR3 length equals 14 residues. The V gene lost 3 bases and the J gene lost 3 bases, with 8 bases spanning the gap. The germline V gene encodes CDR1 SEHNR and CDR2 FQNEAQ (reference sequence). CDR3 sequence reads: CASSFREDTGELFF. For the CDR3, the DNA is TGTGCCAGCAGCTTCAGGGAGGACACCGGGGAGCTGTTTTTT.

The V gene is TRBV18, the J gene TRBJ1-3, with D maybe TRBD1 (5 bases). The V end was cut by 5 bases, the J end by 2 bases, with 13 bases between. Germline-derived CDR1 and CDR2 are KGHSH and LQKENI. The CDR3 runs 15 residues. The CDR3, as DNA: TGTGCCAGCTCATTCGGAGGGGTTCCTGGAAACACCATATATTTT. Protein: CASSFGGVPGNTIYF.

The chain joins TRBV6-1 to TRBJ2-7; the D gene is possibly TRBD2 (6 bases). The CDR3 loop spans 14 amino acids. The V gene's germline CDR1 is MNHNS and CDR2 SASEGT. V lost 0 bases and J 5 bases, leaving 11 bases between the germline ends. The CDR3 loop is CASSEAGLANEQYF. Written as DNA, the CDR3 is TGTGCCAGCAGTGAAGCCGGGCTAGCGAACGAGCAGTACTTC.

V gene TRBV27 combines with J gene TRBJ1-2; TRBD1 matches 10 bases. From germline, CDR1 is MNHEY and CDR2 SMNVEV (reference sequence). The CDR3 totals 14 residues. With 6 bases clipped from V and 3 bases from J, the junction kept 4 bases outside the gene matches. CDR3 nucleotides: TGTGCCAGCAGACCAGACAGGGGGCACTATGGCTACACCTTC. Protein product: CASRPDRGHYGYTF.

The rearrangement uses TRBV7-3 and TRBJ1-1; the D gene is possibly TRBD1 (5 bases). This CDR3 comprises 14 residues. The germline CDR1 and CDR2 sequences are SGHTA and FQGTGA. Trimming shortened V by 6 bases and J by 4 bases, and 15 bases separated the two germline ends. The CDR3 sequence: CASRSTPGGTEAFF. CDR3 bases: TGTGCCAGCAGATCCACACCCGGGGGCACTGAAGCTTTCTTT.

The chain joins TRBV7-2 to TRBJ2-3, with TRBD2 identical over 9 bases. The CDR3 runs to 15 residues. V lost 5 bases and J lost 4; bases outside the gene matches: 7. Germline V lookup: CDR1 SGHTA, CDR2 FQGNSA. The CDR3, as DNA: TGTGCCAGCAGCCTTTTAGCGGGGGTGGCAGATACGCAGTATTTT. This sequence encodes CASSLLAGVADTQYF.

This clone has a count of ten or more. The gene calls are TRBV12-3 or TRBV12-4 and TRBJ2-7, with 8 bases matching TRBD2. The CDR3 runs 12 residues. After removal of 5 bases from V and 6 bases from J, the junction contained 3 bases not matched to a gene. CDR3 sequence: CASSQLAVEQYF. Here the CDR3 DNA reads TGTGCCAGCAGTCAACTAGCGGTCGAGCAGTACTTC.

The V gene is TRBV19, the J gene TRBJ1-1; possibly TRBD1 for D (6 bases). The CDR3 has 20 amino acids. The V gene lost 6 bases and the J gene lost 1 base, with 30 bases spanning the gap. The germline V gene has CDR1 LNHDA and CDR2 SQIVND (reference sequence). The CDR3 region has the DNA TGTGCCAGTAGACCAATCCAGACAGGCCCGTATCCTGGGGGGAACACTGAAGCTTTCTTT. Residues: CASRPIQTGPYPGGNTEAFF.

The chain has TRBV6-4 and TRBJ2-2, with TRBD1 matching over 9 bases. CDR3 size: 14 residues. The germline V gene has CDR1 MRHNA and CDR2 SNTAGT. Trimming cost V 6 bases and J 5 bases; bases outside gene matches: 4. The CDR3 loop is CASSGQGRTGELFF. The CDR3 bases are TGTGCCAGCAGCGGACAGGGGAGGACCGGGGAGCTGTTTTTT.

The chain links TRBV7-9 to TRBJ2-7, with D possibly matching TRBD2 (5 bases). V lost 2 bases, J lost 2 bases, and 13 bases lay in between. Germline V lookup: CDR1 SEHNR, CDR2 FQNEAQ (reference sequence). The CDR3 contains 15 residues. The CDR3 spells CASSLFVIGAYEQYF. Here the CDR3 DNA reads TGTGCCAGCAGCTTATTCGTAATCGGGGCCTACGAGCAGTACTTC.

The chain uses TRBV15 and TRBJ2-3, with D perhaps matching TRBD1 (6 bases). The CDR3 spans 15 residues. V lost 0 bases, J lost 2 bases, and 9 bases lay in between. The V gene's germline CDR1 is LNHNV and CDR2 YYDKDF (reference sequence). The chain's CDR3 is CATSRDGQTTDTQYF. For the CDR3, the DNA is TGTGCCACCAGCAGAGATGGACAGACCACAGATACGCAGTATTTT. Looking up the rest from reference TRBV15 and TRBJ2-3 gives the full variable domain: DAMVIQNPRYQVTQFGKPVTLSCSQTLNHNVMYWYQQKSSQAPKLLFHYYDKDFNNEADTPDNFQSRRPNTSFCFLDIRSPGLGDTAMYLCATSRDGQTTDTQYFGPGTRLTVL.

The V call is TRBV24-1, the J call TRBJ2-3; 9 bases line up with TRBD1. This CDR3 spans 16 amino acids. The V gene's germline CDR1 is KGHDR and CDR2 SFDVKD. J was trimmed by 0 bases and V by 4 bases; bases with no gene match: 4. The CDR3 bases are TGTGCCACCAGTGACAGACAGGGGGACAGCACAGATACGCAGTATTTT. The encoded protein is CATSDRQGDSTDTQYF.

This sequence joins TRBV3-1 (or the pseudogene TRBV3-2) and TRBJ2-7, with 10 bases matching TRBD1. With 1 base clipped from V and 5 bases from J, the junction kept 5 bases outside the gene matches. The germline V gene has CDR1 LGHDT and CDR2 YNNKEL (reference sequence). This CDR3 is built from 15 residues. CDR3: CASSQGQGAWNEQYF. CDR3 coding DNA: TGTGCCAGCAGCCAAGGACAGGGGGCCTGGAACGAGCAGTACTTC.

The chain has TRBV11-2 and TRBJ1-4; 8 positions agree with TRBD1. The trim removed 5 bases at V and 3 bases at J, leaving 5 bases unmatched. CDR3 length: 15 residues. Germline loops: CDR1 SGHAT, CDR2 FQNNGV. The CDR3 loop reads CASSPGQGPNEKLFF. As DNA, the CDR3 is TGTGCCAGCAGCCCCGGACAGGGCCCTAATGAAAAACTGTTTTTT.

The J gene is TRBJ2-7, the V gene TRBV30; maybe TRBD2 (5 bases). Per the germline V gene, CDR1 is GTSNPN and CDR2 is SVGIG (reference sequence). The CDR3 has 14 amino acids. V lost 5 bases and J 6 bases, leaving 20 bases between the germline ends. The CDR3 DNA reads as TGTGCCTGGGAAGAGGGTATGGCTCGGGCCGAGCAGTACTTC. It yields the protein CAWEEGMARAEQYF.

V is TRBV15 and J is TRBJ2-3; D is uncertain. Trimming stripped 0 bases from V and 2 bases from J, with 12 bases between. The germline V gene has CDR1 LNHNV and CDR2 YYDKDF (reference sequence). The CDR3 is 16 amino acids. The CDR3 DNA follows: TGTGCCACCAGCAGAGATCGAGCAATTTCCACAGATACGCAGTATTTT. Protein product: CATSRDRAISTDTQYF.

V and J are TRBV12-3 or TRBV12-4 and TRBJ1-5; D is unclear. CDR3 length: 13 residues. Trimming shortened V by 0 bases and J by 9 bases, and 9 bases separated the two germline ends. The CDR3 loop reads CASSLAGFGPQHF. DNA for the CDR3: TGTGCCAGCAGTTTAGCCGGGTTTGGGCCCCAGCATTTT.

This rearrangement joins TRBV24-1 to TRBJ2-3, with TRBD1 matching over 9 bases. This CDR3 has 16 residues. The J segment lost 3 bases and the V segment lost 1 base, leaving 4 bases of the junction unmatched. Germline V lookup: CDR1 KGHDR, CDR2 SFDVKD. CDR3 region: CATSDFNRGRTDTQYF. The CDR3 nucleotides are TGTGCCACCAGTGATTTTAACAGGGGGCGGACAGATACGCAGTATTTT.

This clone was picked up one time. This rearrangement joins TRBV6-6 to TRBJ2-3; TRBD1 matches 7 bases. The CDR3 consists of 16 residues. Germline V CDR1 and CDR2: MNHNY, SVGAGI (reference sequence). J gave up 4 bases and V 3 bases, and 10 bases lay outside the gene matches. The CDR3, as DNA: TGTGCCAGCAGTTATGGCTCGGACAGGACATCAGATACGCAGTATTTT. As protein: CASSYGSDRTSDTQYF.